A single sample gave rise to the 23 T cell receptor beta chains below, sequenced in a study of shared clonotypes between healthy human individuals. The method was immunoSEQ multiplex PCR; TCRdb's version includes in-frame clones alone and lacks a portion of them. The data hold roughly 500,000 clones, with around 96% observed a single time. The sequencing input was naive CD4+ T cells sorted from blood. Subset: CD45RA+ positively selected. The receptors were sampled from a woman aged 25 to 39 in good health.

Here the CDR3 DNA reads TGCGCCAGCAGCCGATTACAGGGGGCAAGCAATCAGCCCCAGCATTTT. Amino acid sequence: CASSRLQGASNQPQHF. The chain recombines TRBV4-1 with TRBJ1-5; 9 bases map to TRBD1. V lost 4 bases and J lost 1; bases outside the gene matches: 5. CDR1 MGHRA and CDR2 YSYEKL come from the germline V gene. CDR3 size: 16 residues.

CDR3 sequence (DNA): TGTGCCAGCAGCTTAGTTTTCGGGGTTAACTATGGCTACACCTTC. Protein: CASSLVFGVNYGYTF. J is TRBJ1-2 and V is TRBV7-2, with D hard to call. The ends were cut back, 1 base at V and 1 base at J, with 10 bases in the middle. Germline CDR1 SGHTA, CDR2 FQGNSA. CDR3 length equals 15 residues.

This chain's CDR3 is CASSPTTSGSNEQYF. The CDR3, as DNA: TGCGCCAGCAGCCCCACGACTAGCGGGAGCAACGAGCAGTACTTC. The chain joins TRBV5-1 to TRBJ2-7; 12 bases are a match to TRBD2. This CDR3 spans 15 amino acids. V shed 4 bases and J 5 bases; nucleotides not matched to a gene: 7. Germline V CDR1 and CDR2: SGHRS, YFSETQ.

J is TRBJ2-7 and V is TRBV5-1, with TRBD1 as a possible D gene (6 bases). Germline CDR1 reads SGHRS; CDR2 reads YFSETQ. V lost 3 bases, J lost 3 bases, and 13 bases lay in between. The length of the CDR3 is 14 residues. The CDR3 loop is CASSSGTRYYEQYF. The CDR3 region has the DNA TGCGCCAGCAGCTCCGGGACACGGTACTACGAGCAGTACTTC.

The V gene is TRBV7-2, the J gene TRBJ1-5; 10 bases map to TRBD1. The length of the CDR3 is 20 residues. The junction had 13 bases not matched to a gene; V was cut back by 0 bases and J by 2 bases. The germline V gene has CDR1 SGHTA and CDR2 FQGNSA. CDR3 nucleotide sequence: TGTGCCAGCAGCTTAGCAAGCCTGCCGGGACAGGGGCGGGGCAATCAGCCCCAGCATTTT. This encodes CASSLASLPGQGRGNQPQHF.

The chain joins TRBV11-1 to TRBJ1-2; D uncertain. V dropped 5 bases and J dropped 6 bases, with 13 bases sitting between them. Germline V gene data show CDR1 as SGHAT and CDR2 as FQDESV (reference sequence). CDR3 size: 13 residues. Here the CDR3 DNA reads TGTGCCAGCAGCCTGACCGCCCGAGATGGCTACACCTTC. This codes for CASSLTARDGYTF.

The rearrangement joins TRBV29-1 to TRBJ1-2, with D possibly TRBD1 on 6 matching bases. The CDR3 runs 12 residues. Trimming shortened V by 6 bases and J by 6 bases, and 14 bases separated the two germline ends. CDR1 and CDR2 (germline): SQVTM, ANQGSEA. The CDR3 region is CSVTGTRHGYTF. DNA for the CDR3: TGCAGCGTAACCGGGACACGCCATGGCTACACCTTC.

This rearrangement joins TRBV2 to TRBJ2-5; possibly TRBD1 for D (6 bases). Germline V CDR1 and CDR2: SNHLY, FYNNEI. The V gene lost 5 bases and the J gene lost 2 bases, with 12 bases spanning the gap. The length of the CDR3 is 14 residues. DNA of the CDR3: TGTGCCAGCAGTAAGGGGACAAGACAAGAGACCCAGTACTTC. Protein product: CASSKGTRQETQYF.

This clone was observed a single time. The chain uses TRBV7-9 and TRBJ1-1, with 8 bases aligning to TRBD1. CDR1 and CDR2 (germline): SEHNR, FQNEAQ (reference sequence). Unmatched junction bases numbered 5, after V lost 1 base and J lost 1 base. The CDR3 totals 16 residues. The CDR3 protein is CASSLGYRGGNTEAFF. The DNA of the CDR3 is TGTGCCAGCAGCTTAGGCTACAGGGGGGGGAACACTGAAGCTTTCTTT.

This chain joins TRBV19 and TRBJ1-2, with 10 bases lining up with TRBD1. The V and J ends lost 7 bases and 2 bases, in that order; junction bases with no gene match: 13. Germline V gene data show CDR1 as LNHDA and CDR2 as SQIVND (reference sequence). This CDR3 spans 17 amino acids. The CDR3 region is CASNDAGTGVRNYGYTF. The CDR3 region has the DNA TGTGCCAGTAACGACGCCGGGACAGGGGTTAGGAACTATGGCTACACCTTC. The full variable domain, rest sourced from reference TRBV19 and TRBJ1-2, is DGGITQSPKYLFRKEGQNVTLSCEQNLNHDAMYWYRQDPGQGLRLIYYSQIVNDFQKGDIAEGYSVSREKKESFPLTVTSAQKNPTAFYLCASNDAGTGVRNYGYTFGSGTRLTVV.

This clone was seen once. The chain couples TRBV4-1 to TRBJ2-2; no clear D. This CDR3 has 15 residues. Germline V gene sequence: CDR1 MGHRA, CDR2 YSYEKL. Trimming left V 4 bases short and J 0 bases short, with 9 bases between. As DNA, the CDR3 is TGCGCCAGCAGCCCCCGGGTAACGAACACCGGGGAGCTGTTTTTT. Translation gives CASSPRVTNTGELFF.

This clone was detected only once. The chain uses TRBV28 and TRBJ1-5, with D possibly matching TRBD1 (6 bases). Trimming took 7 bases from V and 3 from J, leaving 19 bases between them. Germline CDR1 and CDR2: MDHEN and SYDVKM. The CDR3 sequence is 16 residues long. In nucleotides, the CDR3 is TGTGCCAGCATCCTCAACAAGGGGGGGGCCAATCAGCCCCAGCATTTT. Translation: CASILNKGGANQPQHF. Together with reference TRBV28 and TRBJ1-5, the CDR3 gives the full variable domain: DVKVTQSSRYLVKRTGEKVFLECVQDMDHENMFWYRQDPGLGLRLIYFSYDVKMKEKGDIPEGYSVSREKKERFSLILESASTNQTSMYLCASILNKGGANQPQHFGDGTRLSIL.

The rearrangement uses TRBV7-9 and TRBJ1-2; D is unresolved. V gave up 1 base and J gave up 8 bases, with 8 bases separating them. Germline CDR1 and CDR2: SEHNR and FQNEAQ (reference sequence). The CDR3 spans 12 residues. The CDR3 nucleotides read TGTGCCAGCAGCTTAGGCTTAACGGGCTACACCTTC. Residues: CASSLGLTGYTF.

This chain connects TRBV7-2 to TRBJ2-1; TRBD1 aligns across 10 bases. Unmatched junction bases numbered 7, after V lost 3 bases and J lost 8 bases. The CDR3 is 15 amino acids. In germline, CDR1 is SGHTA, CDR2 FQGNSA. The CDR3 is CASSLGGTGAYEQFF. The CDR3 DNA follows: TGTGCCAGCAGCTTGGGCGGGACAGGGGCTTATGAGCAGTTCTTC.

The chain couples TRBV30 to TRBJ2-3; D might be TRBD2 (6 bases). Germline CDR1 reads GTSNPN; CDR2 reads SVGIG (reference sequence). V dropped 1 base and J dropped 7 bases, with 12 bases sitting between them. There are 13 residues in the CDR3. The CDR3 loop is CAWSGGSGHTQYF. CDR3 DNA sequence: TGTGCCTGGAGTGGTGGTAGCGGCCATACGCAGTATTTT.

The rearrangement links TRBV18 to TRBJ1-3; D ambiguous. V lost 6 bases to trimming and J lost 0 bases, with 12 bases between them. The CDR3 runs 15 residues. Germline V gene data show CDR1 as KGHSH and CDR2 as LQKENI. CDR3 sequence: CASSAGIDSGNTIYF. CDR3 nucleotides: TGTGCCAGCTCGGCCGGGATAGACTCTGGAAACACCATATATTTT.

V is TRBV19 and J is TRBJ2-7; the match to TRBD2 covers 14 bases. V shed 2 bases, J shed 7 bases, and the junction held 7 bases outside the gene matches. Germline values: CDR1 LNHDA, CDR2 SQIVND (reference sequence). The CDR3 totals 16 residues. DNA of the CDR3: TGTGCCAGTAGTATATACGGGACTAGCGGGAGTTATGAGCAGTACTTC. Translation gives CASSIYGTSGSYEQYF.

The genes are TRBV25-1 and TRBJ1-4; D is possibly TRBD1 (5 bases). V lost 4 bases and J lost 11, with 20 bases in between. CDR1 and CDR2 (germline): MGHDK, SYGVNS. The CDR3 has 15 amino acids. The CDR3 DNA sequence: TGTGCCAGCAGTGGACCCGGGACGGGGGTTTGGAAACTGTTTTTT. As protein: CASSGPGTGVWKLFF.

The chain has TRBV28 and TRBJ2-7; D possibly corresponds to TRBD2 (6 bases). Germline V lookup: CDR1 MDHEN, CDR2 SYDVKM. Trimming pared 5 bases from V and 13 bases from J, leaving 18 bases between. This CDR3 has 12 residues. The CDR3 nucleotides are TGTGCCAGCAGTCCCCCGACGGGACTCATTTACTTC. Translated: CASSPPTGLIYF.

The V and J genes are TRBV28 and TRBJ1-1; 12 bases match TRBD1. The junction had 4 bases not matched to a gene; V was cut back by 2 bases and J by 6 bases. The germline gives CDR1 MDHEN, CDR2 SYDVKM. The CDR3 is 15 residues long. CDR3 coding DNA: TGTGCCAGCAGTTTAGGGGACAGGGGGCTTGCTGAAGCTTTCTTT. Its protein is CASSLGDRGLAEAFF.

The chain couples TRBV7-2 to TRBJ2-2; D possibly matches TRBD1 or TRBD2 (5 bases each). The CDR3 spans 14 residues. CDR1 and CDR2 (germline): SGHTA, FQGNSA. The V end was cut by 8 bases, the J end by 0 bases, with 10 bases between. The CDR3 region is CASGVGPNTGELFF. In DNA form, the CDR3 reads TGTGCCAGCGGGGTGGGACCGAACACCGGGGAGCTGTTTTTT.

The chain links TRBV5-1 to TRBJ1-2; D is possibly TRBD1 (5 bases). This CDR3 contains 13 residues. V lost 1 base and J lost 3, with 7 bases in between. Germline V gives CDR1 SGHRS, CDR2 YFSETQ. The CDR3 region is CASSLTTDYGYTF. The CDR3 bases are TGCGCCAGCAGCTTGACGACAGACTATGGCTACACCTTC.

This chain joins TRBV7-3 and TRBJ1-6; D is possibly TRBD1 (5 bases). Trimming shortened V by 1 base and J by 9 bases, and 13 bases separated the two germline ends. The germline CDR1 and CDR2 sequences are SGHTA and FQGTGA. The CDR3 length is 15 residues. CDR3 sequence: CASSLRGGLASPLHF. DNA for the CDR3: TGTGCCAGCAGCTTAAGGGGCGGGTTGGCTTCACCCCTCCACTTT.